Sequencing of this T cell receptor (beta chain) was carried out in a study of T cells in Graves' hyperthyroidism and ophthalmopathy. Study-wide background: At the time of initial diagnosis and before any treatment, peripheral blood was collected.

Diagnoses were established using clinical symptoms, serum thyroxine and TRAb, thyroid ultrasound and orbital computed tomography. The sample of blood was obtained at first hyperthyroidism diagnosis (before any ophthalmopathy symptoms). This clonotype was detected ten times or more. Its antigen is still unknown. There were TCR beta CDR3 regions amplified from RNA transcripts. Using the HTBI primer set, a first-round RT-PCR was run on the TCR CDR3. TCRdb re-called the multiplex PCR reads with MiXCR, one entry per CDR3 protein. The table records around 250,000 distinct CDR3 sequences, more than 12% of them present only once. Germline CDR1 SGHAT, CDR2 FQNNGV. CDR3 length: 14 amino acids. V was pared by 5 bases and J by 2 bases, with 12 bases between. The study's findings and limits: Blood also contained most expanded thyroid clonotypes above 0.001.

Sequencing input: blood. The receptor was derived from a woman in her thirties or forties with Graves' hyperthyroidism that later progressed to Graves' ophthalmopathy. J is TRBJ1-2 and V is TRBV11-2; D is unresolved. The CDR3, as DNA: TGTGCCAGCAGCCGTCTGACTGGGAACTATGGCTACACCTTC. Protein sequence: CASSRLTGNYGYTF.